Below are 20 T cell receptor beta chains sequenced from a single sample in a study of blood T cells in healthy people across ages. Alongside a J-beta primer mix, a sample-barcoded 5' primer served in a second PCR lasting about 7 to 11 cycles. TCRdb passed the 5' RACE reads through MiXCR, listing each CDR3 protein once. Seen here are fewer than 2,000,000 distinct CDR3 sequences, around 36% observed once, and the top ten hold about 11%. Material: blood. Receptors were obtained from a woman in her thirties in good health.

The chain couples TRBV6-6 to TRBJ2-5; 8 bases are shared with TRBD1. The DNA end lines up better with TRBJ2-7; the J call may be wrong. Germline V CDR1 and CDR2: MNHNY, SVGAGI (reference sequence). This CDR3 contains 14 residues. DNA of the CDR3: TGTGCCAGCAGTTACCCGGGACAGGTCGGCGAGCAGTACTTC. Amino acid sequence: CASSYPGQVGEQYF.

With regard to this clonotype: The missing conserved phenylalanine or tryptophan at the end of this CDR3 makes a read error likely. CDR3 region: CASSLTEVPYEQYC. The CDR3 DNA is TGCGCCAGCAGCTTGACAGAAGTCCCCTACGAGCAGTACTGC. J is TRBJ2-7 and V is TRBV5-1; D is ambiguous. The CDR3 covers 14 residues. V was shortened by 1 base and J by 2 bases, with 10 bases between the two germline ends. Per germline, CDR1 SGHRS and CDR2 YFSETQ.

This clonotype was seen a handful of times. The V call is TRBV5-1, the J call TRBJ2-5; 10 nucleotides line up with TRBD2. Germline-derived CDR1 and CDR2 are SGHRS and YFSETQ. V was pared by 2 bases and J by 4 bases, with 5 bases of the junction left unmatched. This CDR3 contains 15 residues. Written as DNA, the CDR3 is TGCGCCAGCAGCTTCCTAGCGGGAGAAGCAGAGACCCAGTACTTC. This gives the protein CASSFLAGEAETQYF.

The J gene is TRBJ2-3, the V gene TRBV7-9; 8 bases are a match to TRBD1. Germline values: CDR1 SEHNR, CDR2 FQNEAQ (reference sequence). The V gene end was trimmed by 5 bases and the J gene end by 0 bases; junction bases not matched to a gene: 7. This CDR3 is 16 amino acids long. DNA of the CDR3: TGTGCCAGCAGCACCCACAGGGGGTCCAGCACAGATACGCAGTATTTT. This gives the protein CASSTHRGSSTDTQYF.

About this clonotype itself: The junction differs from germline at one of its ends, possibly a read error. V is TRBV27 and J is TRBJ2-7; TRBD1 is a possible D gene (5 bases). Germline CDR1 is MNHEY and CDR2 is SMNVEV (reference sequence). The CDR3 is 14 amino acids. The CDR3 DNA sequence: TGTGCCAACAGTCAGACGACAGCGACCTACGAGCAGTACTTC. It specifies CANSQTTATYEQYF.

This clonotype was observed a handful of times. The chain uses TRBV6-1 and TRBJ1-1; 7 bases agree with TRBD1. The CDR3 sequence is 13 residues long. In germline, CDR1 is MNHNS, CDR2 SASEGT. Losses at the gene ends were 8 bases for V and 3 bases for J; bases not matched to a gene: 6. The DNA of the CDR3 is TGTGCCAGCTTGACAGGGAGCTACACTGAAGCTTTCTTT. Its protein is CASLTGSYTEAFF.

The chain joins TRBV20-1 to TRBJ1-2; possibly TRBD1 for D (6 bases). This CDR3 spans 14 amino acids. Trimming shortened V by 3 bases and J by 1 base, and 12 bases separated the two germline ends. Germline V gene sequence: CDR1 DFQATT, CDR2 SNEGSKA (reference sequence). As DNA, the CDR3 is TGCAGTGCTAGTCCACAGGGCGTTAACTATGGCTACACCTTC. Encoded protein: CSASPQGVNYGYTF.

At least ten counts were recorded for this clonotype. This chain connects TRBV3-1 to TRBJ2-5; 10 nucleotides match TRBD2. Per the germline V gene, CDR1 is LGHDT and CDR2 is YNNKEL (reference sequence). CDR3 length: 19 amino acids. The junction had 19 bases not matched to a gene; V was cut back by 4 bases and J by 5 bases. The CDR3 sequence: CASSPKSGRALGWAETQYF. In DNA, the CDR3 is TGTGCCAGCAGCCCAAAGAGCGGGAGGGCCCTCGGGTGGGCGGAGACCCAGTACTTC.

This clonotype was detected a few times. The CDR3 sequence is CASSLGGARQPQHF. The CDR3 bases are TGTGCCAGCAGTCTGGGGGGGGCACGGCAGCCCCAGCATTTT. J is TRBJ1-5 and V is TRBV6-2 or TRBV6-3; the D gene is possibly TRBD1 (6 bases). The V gene lost 5 bases and the J gene lost 7 bases, with 15 bases spanning the gap. Germline V gene sequence: CDR1 MNHEY, CDR2 SVGEGT. The length of the CDR3 is 14 residues.

The rearrangement uses TRBV20-1 and TRBJ1-1; perhaps TRBD1 as D (5 bases). CDR1 is DFQATT, CDR2 SNEGSKA, per germline (reference sequence). Trimming left V 0 bases short and J 11 bases short, with 13 bases between. The CDR3 is 12 residues long. The CDR3 DNA is TGCAGTGCTAGAGATGAGGGAGGGGAGGCTTTCTTT. Translating it yields CSARDEGGEAFF.

In this sample, this clonotype turned up a few times. The chain is built from TRBV7-6 and TRBJ2-1; 12 bases line up with TRBD2. V shed 1 base, J shed 8 bases, and the junction held 3 bases outside the gene matches. Germline V gene data show CDR1 as SGHVS and CDR2 as FNYEAQ. CDR3 length: 15 amino acids. CDR3 region: CASSLGTSGTDEQFF. CDR3 in DNA: TGTGCCAGCAGCTTAGGGACTAGCGGGACCGATGAGCAGTTCTTC.

V usage is TRBV20-1 and J usage is TRBJ2-7; 12 bases agree with TRBD2. The CDR3 is 14 residues long. The ends lost 1 base at V and 9 bases at J; junction bases unmatched: 7. Germline V gene sequence: CDR1 DFQATT, CDR2 SNEGSKA (reference sequence). For the CDR3, the DNA is TGCAGTGCTAGAGCTAGCGGGGGGGCCGGCGGGCAGTACTTC. It encodes CSARASGGAGGQYF.

This sequence joins TRBV4-1 and TRBJ2-5; D not resolved. Germline CDR1 and CDR2: MGHRA and YSYEKL. V lost 1 base, J lost 2 bases, and 8 bases lay in between. The CDR3 totals 14 residues. The CDR3, as DNA: TGCGCCAGCAGCCAAGTTGGCAGACAAGAGACCCAGTACTTC. This encodes CASSQVGRQETQYF.

In regard to this clonotype: One end of the junction varies from germline; a read error may be responsible. V is TRBV6-1 and J is TRBJ2-1, with D possibly called TRBD1 or TRBD2 (5 bases each). This CDR3 contains 16 residues. Germline loops: CDR1 MNHNS, CDR2 SASEGT. The CDR3 region has the DNA TGTGCCGGCAGCGCTCCAGCAGGGCAAGGAGGCAATGAGCAGTTCTTC. It codes for CAGSAPAGQGGNEQFF.

Only a few counts were recorded for this clonotype. CDR3 loop: CATSGGQGFNYGYTF. The CDR3 region has the DNA TGTGCCACCAGCGGCGGACAGGGTTTTAACTATGGCTACACCTTC. The genes are TRBV15 and TRBJ1-2; the match to TRBD1 covers 8 bases. V shed 5 bases, J shed 1 base, and the junction held 6 bases outside the gene matches. The germline gives CDR1 LNHNV, CDR2 YYDKDF (reference sequence). The CDR3 has 15 amino acids.

This clonotype appeared many times. The CDR3 DNA sequence: TGCAGCGTTGAAGATCACCAGGGGGACGATTTCTACGAGCAGTACTTC. Amino acid sequence: CSVEDHQGDDFYEQYF. This sequence joins TRBV29-1 and TRBJ2-7, with TRBD1 identical over 7 bases. Looked up from germline, CDR1 is SQVTM and CDR2 is ANQGSEA. With 0 bases clipped from V and 3 bases from J, the junction kept 11 bases outside the gene matches. The CDR3 is 16 amino acids.

Turning to this clonotype: At one boundary the junction diverges from the germline segment, which might be a read error. The chain links TRBV7-9 to TRBJ1-1, with D unresolved. Germline CDR1 reads SEHNR; CDR2 reads FQNEAQ (reference sequence). The CDR3 has 13 residues. The CDR3 nucleotides are TGTGCCAACAGCTTAGACGGGAACACTGAAGCTTTCTTT. This codes for CANSLDGNTEAFF.

This clonotype showed up just a few times. This chain joins TRBV3-1 and TRBJ2-3; D is unclear. This CDR3 is 15 amino acids long. V gave up 0 bases and J gave up 1 base, with 8 bases separating them. CDR1 is LGHDT, CDR2 YNNKEL, per germline (reference sequence). CDR3 sequence: CASSQEGSGTDTQYF. Here the CDR3 DNA reads TGTGCCAGCAGCCAAGAGGGTTCCGGCACAGATACGCAGTATTTT.

Comments on this clonotype: A much more abundant neighbour one base away suggests this may be a read error. The chain combines TRBV11-2 with TRBJ2-1; D call uncertain. Germline V gene data show CDR1 as SGHAT and CDR2 as FQNNGV. The CDR3 covers 18 residues. The chain's CDR3 is CASSLVVPVGPSYSEQFF. Written as DNA, the CDR3 is TGTGCCAGCAGCTTAGTCGTCCCCGTAGGGCCCTCCTACAGTGAGCAGTTCTTC.

V and J are TRBV7-3 and TRBJ2-5, with 10 positions matching TRBD2. The CDR3 is made up of 16 amino acids. Looked up from germline, CDR1 is SGHTA and CDR2 is FQGTGA. V gave up 2 bases and J gave up 1 base; unmatched junction bases: 4. The CDR3 DNA sequence: TGTGCCAGCAGCTTATATCCTAGCGGGGGCCAAGAGACCCAGTACTTC. Translating gives CASSLYPSGGQETQYF.